This T cell receptor beta chain came from a study of T cell responses to AZD1222 COVID-19 vaccine. Concerning this clone: Antigen: not known.

Trimming cost V 3 bases and J 0 bases, with 9 bases left between them. This CDR3 comprises 14 residues. Per germline, CDR1 MGHRA and CDR2 YSYEKL. Study-wide findings and caveats: Unmutated variant regions reportedly attract nearly half of all spike-specific TCRs. None of the repertoires were sampled until the peak T cell response had passed. When two AZD1222 doses had been given, Spike-specific TCR breadth and depth rose.

Measured with immunoSEQ multiplex PCR; TCRdb has only the in-frame clones, and not every one. Of 110,000 to 150,000 clones in the sample, 92% were seen once. The chain has TRBV4-1 and TRBJ2-7; D gene uncertain. This TCR was sampled from an adult in good health. The sample in question was peripheral blood, obtained on day 0 of AZD1222 vaccination. The CDR3 loop reads CASSHRASSYEQYF. The CDR3 DNA follows: TGCGCCAGCAGCCATAGGGCGAGCTCCTACGAGCAGTACTTC.